These 13 T cell receptor beta chains came from one sample sequenced in a study of cytomegalovirus exposure and HLA in healthy donors (dated by TCRdb to 2015 to 2018). Libraries were made using the immunoSEQ multiplex PCR assay. For the multiplex PCR, a mixture combining 60 forward primers for TCR Vbeta segments and 13 reverse primers for TCR Jbeta segments was used. TCRdb provides this immuneACCESS table in a form limited to in-frame rearrangements. Some clones are lacking; in checked studies, under half of them reflect an unresolved V gene, and why the rest are absent is not known. This sample's records show around 140,000 clones. Approximately 1.5% of the sample is taken by the ten largest. The source material was PBMCs. Receptors originate from a woman between 40 and 55 years old in good health and CMV-seronegative.

The V and J genes are TRBV5-1 and TRBJ2-2; possible D gene TRBD1, 6 bases. The V and J ends lost 0 bases and 0 bases respectively, with 6 bases between them. The CDR3 runs 15 residues. Germline V gene sequence: CDR1 SGHRS, CDR2 YFSETQ. The CDR3 region is CASSLGTANTGELFF. CDR3 in DNA: TGCGCCAGCAGCTTGGGGACAGCGAACACCGGGGAGCTGTTTTTT.

The J gene is TRBJ1-2, the V gene TRBV6-5; 7 bases align to TRBD1. The CDR3 runs to 13 residues. CDR1 MNHEY and CDR2 SVGAGI come from the germline V gene. With 6 bases clipped from V and 8 bases from J, the junction kept 9 bases outside the gene matches. CDR3 protein: CASRTTGNPGYTF. The CDR3 region has the DNA TGTGCCAGCAGAACGACAGGGAACCCGGGCTACACCTTC.

The gene calls are TRBV4-3 and TRBJ1-1; D is uncertain. V was shortened by 2 bases and J by 4 bases, with 14 bases between the two germline ends. The V gene's germline CDR1 is LGHNA and CDR2 YSLEER. CDR3 length equals 15 residues. The CDR3 spells CASSQFARLSTEAFF. In DNA, the CDR3 is TGCGCCAGCAGCCAATTTGCCAGGCTTAGCACTGAAGCTTTCTTT.

The J gene is TRBJ1-2, the V gene TRBV18, with 7 bases aligning to TRBD1. The CDR3 spans 14 residues. J lost 4 bases, V lost 5 bases, and 7 bases had no gene match. The V gene's germline CDR1 is KGHSH and CDR2 LQKENI. The CDR3, as DNA: TGTGCCAGCTCAACATTCGGACAGGCCTATGGCTACACCTTC. Protein: CASSTFGQAYGYTF.

The chain employs TRBV7-2 and TRBJ2-3; 11 bases agree with TRBD2. CDR3 length: 16 residues. Germline CDR1 and CDR2: SGHTA and FQGNSA. The V and J ends lost 5 bases and 2 bases, in that order; junction bases with no gene match: 6. The CDR3 nucleotides are TGTGCCAGCAGCATGACTAGCGGGACCCTCACAGATACGCAGTATTTT. As protein: CASSMTSGTLTDTQYF.

This CDR3 is CATGYGAGPQHF. In nucleotides, the CDR3 is TGTGCCACCGGATACGGAGCCGGGCCCCAGCATTTT. The chain uses TRBV15 and TRBJ1-5; the D is unclear. This CDR3 is built from 12 residues. The V gene lost 8 bases and the J gene lost 9 bases, with 14 bases spanning the gap. Germline CDR1 is LNHNV and CDR2 is YYDKDF (reference sequence). Full variable domain (outside the CDR3, taken from reference TRBV15 and TRBJ1-5): DAMVIQNPRYQVTQFGKPVTLSCSQTLNHNVMYWYQQKSSQAPKLLFHYYDKDFNNEADTPDNFQSRRPNTSFCFLDIRSPGLGDTAMYLCATGYGAGPQHFGDGTRLSIL.

The V gene is TRBV28, the J gene TRBJ1-1; D possibly corresponds to TRBD1 (6 bases). The CDR3 consists of 13 residues. The V gene's germline CDR1 is MDHEN and CDR2 SYDVKM. V lost 5 bases and J 5 bases, leaving 12 bases between the germline ends. CDR3 nucleotide sequence: TGTGCCAGCAGTACTACAGGGAAGACTGAAGCTTTCTTT. This codes for CASSTTGKTEAFF.

J is TRBJ2-2 and V is TRBV5-1; 12 positions match TRBD1. The CDR3 length is 19 residues. CDR1 and CDR2 from the germline V gene are SGHRS and YFSETQ. The V and J ends lost 4 bases and 4 bases, in that order; junction bases with no gene match: 14. CDR3 nucleotide sequence: TGCGCCAGCAGCCCCTTGGGACAGGGGGCGTTTAGATCCACCGGGGAGCTGTTTTTT. Protein: CASSPLGQGAFRSTGELFF.

The chain joins TRBV15 to TRBJ1-2, with a possible D match to TRBD1 (5 bases). CDR3 size: 13 residues. Per the germline V gene, CDR1 is LNHNV and CDR2 is YYDKDF (reference sequence). The ends were cut back, 5 bases at V and 6 bases at J, with 13 bases in the middle. The CDR3 sequence is CATSGREGDGYTF. For the CDR3, the DNA is TGTGCCACCAGCGGTCGTGAAGGGGATGGCTACACCTTC.

The chain joins TRBV10-3 to TRBJ1-6; TRBD1 is a possible D gene (6 bases). Germline assignment: CDR1 ENHRY and CDR2 SYGVKD. V gave up 4 bases and J gave up 5 bases, with 12 bases separating them. This CDR3 spans 15 amino acids. The CDR3 sequence: CAISGATGNNSPLHF. CDR3 DNA sequence: TGTGCCATCAGTGGAGCGACAGGAAATAATTCACCCCTCCACTTT.

This chain connects TRBV19 to TRBJ1-4; TRBD1 aligns across 10 bases. This CDR3 is built from 15 residues. From germline, CDR1 is LNHDA and CDR2 SQIVND (reference sequence). With 2 bases clipped from V and 8 bases from J, the junction kept 5 bases outside the gene matches. CDR3 residues: CASSIRQGAREKLFF. The CDR3 bases are TGTGCCAGTAGTATAAGACAGGGGGCTCGAGAAAAACTGTTTTTT. Full variable domain (remainder filled in from reference TRBV19 and TRBJ1-4): DGGITQSPKYLFRKEGQNVTLSCEQNLNHDAMYWYRQDPGQGLRLIYYSQIVNDFQKGDIAEGYSVSREKKESFPLTVTSAQKNPTAFYLCASSIRQGAREKLFFGSGTQLSVL.

The chain couples TRBV4-3 to TRBJ1-1; 8 positions agree with TRBD1. The CDR3 consists of 15 residues. The V and J ends lost 0 bases and 4 bases, in that order; junction bases with no gene match: 4. The V gene's germline CDR1 is LGHNA and CDR2 YSLEER. The DNA of the CDR3 is TGCGCCAGCAGCCAAGAAGCGACAGGGGTCACTGAAGCTTTCTTT. This sequence encodes CASSQEATGVTEAFF.

The rearrangement links TRBV6-6 to TRBJ1-2; D unresolved. This CDR3 is 14 amino acids long. Germline V lookup: CDR1 MNHNY, CDR2 SVGAGI (reference sequence). Trimming removed 6 bases at V and 3 bases at J, with 14 bases between. CDR3 bases: TGTGCCAGCAGAACGGGGAGGGTTGACTATGGCTACACCTTC. Translated: CASRTGRVDYGYTF.